This T cell receptor (beta chain) is from a study of T cell repertoires in cytomegalovirus infection. Study information: An indication of both CMV infection and matching HLA type came from public TCR beta signatures.

The CDR3 extends over 14 amino acids. CDR1 SGHVS and CDR2 FNYEAQ come from the germline V gene. V shed 5 bases, J shed 4 bases, and the junction held 6 bases outside the gene matches. TCRdb re-called the reads through MiXCR, storing one row per CDR3 protein. The sample contains about 920,000 distinct CDR3 sequences, roughly 30% of which appear only once. Findings and limits, study-wide: Pooled public TCR beta family frequency picked out CMV carriers with the relevant HLA.

In the case of this clonotype: Its antigen is not identified.

The chain is built from TRBV7-6 and TRBJ2-7; 9 positions match TRBD2. The source of this sequence is a human donor in good health (CMV status not recorded). Some clones in this sample may be carry-over from other donors' samples. Sample: cultured CD8+ T cells from PBMCs, taken from culture after CMV antigen stimulation. The CDR3 DNA sequence: TGTGCCAGCAGCGCCCAGACTAGCGGTTACGAGCAGTACTTC. This sequence encodes CASSAQTSGYEQYF.